The source of this T cell receptor beta chain is a study of shared clonotypes between healthy human individuals. Whole-study findings and limits: Depth of sequencing was expected to influence donor clonotype sharing. Among four donors, roughly 5.4% of naive CD4 clonotypes were found in common.

Notes on this clone: Its specificity is unknown.

The assay ran at deep level. Method: immunoSEQ multiplex PCR; TCRdb's copy keeps in-frame clones and lacks some. The sample yields hundreds of thousands of clones, around 96% seen once. CDR3 length: 14 residues. J was trimmed by 5 bases and V by 4 bases; bases with no gene match: 4. CDR1 SGHDT and CDR2 YYEEEE come from the germline V gene. CD45RO-negative cells were positively selected for CCR7, leaving out terminally differentiated effector memory CD45RA+ cells. Participating donors were healthy, HIV-negative adults free of recent acute infections or vaccinations. The TCR was taken from a woman aged 25 to 39 in good health. This chain uses TRBV5-6 with TRBJ1-1, with TRBD1 identical over 11 bases. The material sequenced was naive CD8+ T cells sorted from blood. The CDR3 region is CASSRGTGGTEAFF. DNA for the CDR3: TGTGCCAGCAGCCGGGGGACAGGGGGTACTGAAGCTTTCTTT.